This TCR beta chain is drawn from a study of OX40 agonist ivuxolimab in advanced cancers. About the research overall: Patients were given ivuxolimab, an antibody that agonizes OX40 (CD134). Regarding the study as a whole: More expanded clones were found, on average, in CD8+ than in CD4+ T cells.

Germline assignment: CDR1 PRHDT and CDR2 FYEKMQ (reference sequence). This CDR3 spans 13 amino acids. Trimming shortened V by 5 bases and J by 7 bases, and 11 bases separated the two germline ends. Worth noting for this clone: Its target is unknown.

The protocol was immunoSEQ multiplex PCR, while the TCRdb copy is restricted to in-frame clones and leaves out a portion. The sample has 50,000 to 80,000 clones; 70% to 90% are singletons. The source is an adult with an advanced solid tumor such as melanoma, head and neck, liver or kidney cancer. The chain is built from TRBV13 and TRBJ1-4; D remains ambiguous. The material was CD4+ or CD8+ T cells sorted from blood, obtained in a trial of the OX40 agonist ivuxolimab. CDR3 DNA: TGTGCCAGCAGCCCCCGTTTAGGTGAAAAACTGTTTTTT. Its protein product is CASSPRLGEKLFF.